A single sample gave rise to the 8 T cell receptor beta chains below, sequenced in a study of blood T cell repertoires in COVID-19. Repertoires were generated with immunoSEQ multiplex PCR, while TCRdb's copy carries only in-frame clones and drops some. Altogether about 160,000 clones are present, 82% being singletons, with the ten largest covering 7%. Input material: peripheral blood. These receptors were taken from a woman aged 35 to 49 with COVID-19, enrolled during active disease.

As DNA, the CDR3 is TGTGCCAGCAGTTACTATGGGGCCAGCGAGCAGTACGTC. This gives the protein CASSYYGASEQYV. The chain recombines TRBV6-2 or TRBV6-3 with TRBJ2-7; TRBD1 might be the D (5 bases). The length of the CDR3 is 13 residues. Trimming shortened V by 1 base and J by 6 bases, and 10 bases separated the two germline ends. Germline lookup yields CDR1 MNHEY and CDR2 SVGEGT.

The genes are TRBV4-1 and TRBJ2-2, with a weak D call TRBD1 (5 bases). V lost 0 bases and J lost 4, with 12 bases in between. Germline-derived CDR1 and CDR2 are MGHRA and YSYEKL. The CDR3 sequence is 16 residues long. The CDR3: CASSQDRQRGTGELFF. As DNA, the CDR3 is TGCGCCAGCAGCCAAGATCGACAAAGGGGCACCGGGGAGCTGTTTTTT.

The V call is TRBV24-1, the J call TRBJ2-1, with a possible D match to TRBD2 (6 bases). There are 14 residues in the CDR3. The V and J ends lost 4 bases and 3 bases respectively, with 9 bases between them. Germline-derived CDR1 and CDR2 are KGHDR and SFDVKD. This chain's CDR3 is CATSDGRYYNEQFF. In DNA, the CDR3 is TGTGCCACCAGTGACGGGAGATACTACAATGAGCAGTTCTTC.

The rearrangement joins TRBV19 to TRBJ2-1, with D possibly being TRBD2 (5 bases). The CDR3 sequence is 14 residues long. Per the germline V gene, CDR1 is LNHDA and CDR2 is SQIVND (reference sequence). The V end lost 3 bases, the J end lost 7 bases, and 13 bases lay between the germline ends. In nucleotides, the CDR3 is TGTGCCAGTAGTATTTCTACCGGGATGAATGAGCAGTTCTTC. This codes for CASSISTGMNEQFF.

The chain couples TRBV7-3 to TRBJ2-5, with TRBD1 identical over 8 bases. Germline assignment: CDR1 SGHTA and CDR2 FQGTGA. The CDR3 length is 15 residues. The V and J ends lost 4 bases and 1 base, in that order; junction bases with no gene match: 5. CDR3 region: CASSSGQGRQETQYF. CDR3 nucleotide sequence: TGTGCCAGCAGCTCCGGACAGGGACGCCAAGAGACCCAGTACTTC.

This chain links TRBV25-1 with TRBJ1-2, with TRBD1 identical over 10 bases. Germline V gene data show CDR1 as MGHDK and CDR2 as SYGVNS. The CDR3 runs to 14 residues. The J segment lost 3 bases and the V segment lost 6 bases, leaving 4 bases of the junction unmatched. The CDR3: CASSRTGGDYGYTF. The CDR3 nucleotides read TGTGCCAGCAGCCGGACAGGGGGGGACTATGGCTACACCTTC.

The chain recombines TRBV27 with TRBJ2-2; 8 bases are a match to TRBD2. The V gene's germline CDR1 is MNHEY and CDR2 SMNVEV (reference sequence). Losses at the gene ends were 5 bases for V and 7 bases for J; bases not matched to a gene: 12. CDR3 length equals 16 residues. CDR3 loop: CASSPAWTSRGGELFF. CDR3 DNA: TGTGCCAGCAGTCCTGCCTGGACTAGCCGGGGCGGGGAGCTGTTTTTT.

V usage is TRBV10-3 and J usage is TRBJ2-1; 8 positions agree with TRBD2. Germline V gene lookup returns CDR1 ENHRY and CDR2 SYGVKD. This CDR3 has 14 residues. V dropped 6 bases and J dropped 7; count of bases not matched to a gene: 8. The CDR3 region is CAIRPGGAGNEQFF. As DNA, the CDR3 is TGTGCCATCAGACCCGGGGGGGCCGGAAATGAGCAGTTCTTC.